The sequence of this T cell receptor beta chain was determined in a study of T cell responses to AZD1222 COVID-19 vaccine. Broader study findings: Seropositive AZD1222 recipients at baseline numbered only six or seven.

Clones were read by immunoSEQ multiplex PCR, and TCRdb kept only the in-frame ones, dropping some. The table has around 63,000 clones, 85% to 90% seen once; the top ten hold around 19%. CDR3 length: 15 residues. The germline V gene has CDR1 ENHRY and CDR2 SYGVKD. J gave up 2 bases and V 8 bases, and 8 bases lay outside the gene matches. This clone was found once. What it binds is not known. This material consisted of peripheral blood, taken on day 0 of AZD1222 vaccination. The rearrangement joins TRBV10-3 to TRBJ1-4; TRBD1 matches 7 bases. The receptor was isolated from an adult in good health. Here the CDR3 DNA reads TGTGCCATCCGAGGGGGCAGCGGTACTAATGAAAAACTGTTTTTT. It encodes CAIRGGSGTNEKLFF.